This entry is about one T cell receptor (beta chain). Its antigen specificity is not known. Per-nucleotide qualities are absent, and no much larger clonotype sits a single base away. For CDR1 and CDR2, the germline V gene lists SGHTA and FQGTGA. Counted from cysteine to phenylalanine, this CDR3 has 14 amino acids. Kept here is only the CDR3 DNA, which spans 42 bases and is read in frame from base 1. The V end gives up 5 bases and the J end 5 bases, leaving 8 bases in the junction not matched to a gene. Each collaborating institution followed its own protocols to collect whole blood in K2EDTA tubes. For TCRbeta analysis, collaborators shipped samples in one of three forms: frozen whole blood, isolated PBMCs, or DNA extracted from either of those sample types. The sample belongs to a study of blood T cell repertoires in COVID-19 (dated by TCRdb to about 2020). In the study overall: Samples from collaborators originated in the United States, Italy and Spain and spanned both the acute and convalescent phases of COVID-19. A de-identified subject ID, COVID-19 status, age in years and sex were almost always included in the sample metadata. Subjects who had been exposed to COVID-19, were actively infected with it, or had recovered from it provided the deeply sampled blood TCRbeta repertoires that made up the dataset. The repertoires were released in a freely available public database intended as a resource for research on the immune response to SARS-CoV-2. Samples came from the ongoing ImmuneRACE study (first 160 participants) plus 1,254 subjects from 6 global collaborators. The material from the prospective study consisted of cDNA or gDNA derived from T cells, B-cell-depleted T cells, or PBMCs. HLA class I and class II types, where available, came from metadata supplied by the sample provider rather than from assay-based typing.

Summary of the overall study and its limitations: How much clinical and demographic metadata was included differed by source and by participant, and the metadata was provided uncurated.

The immunoSEQ Assay, a bias-controlled multiplex PCR, was used to amplify TCRbeta CDR3 regions from genomic DNA. Per the original workflow: The number of nucleated cells in each sample was estimated by amplification of reference gene primers within the assay. To quantify the absolute abundance of each unique TCRbeta CDR3 rearrangement, sequence reads were collapsed and filtered. For each sample, productive Simpson clonality was calculated by taking the square root of Simpson's diversity index across productive rearrangements. Imported from immuneACCESS, the table was reduced by TCRdb to in-frame sequences with V and J called. These copies leave out some clones; in studies compared against another copy, an unresolved V gene accounts for under half, and the cause of the remainder is not known. V, J and clone size derive from that table, while D and trimming were established from the DNA sequence. This sample is represented by 65,000 to 85,000 clones; roughly 89% of them were singletons. The ten largest clonotypes hold 8.2% of the sample.

Sequenced: peripheral blood. This chain joins TRBV7-3 to TRBJ1-1; 7 junctional bases match TRBD1. This sequence originates from a man over 45 with active COVID-19. The encoded CDR3 is CASSQGGAATEAFF. The DNA reads as follows: TGTGCCAGCAGCCAAGGGGGCGCGGCGACTGAAGCTTTCTTT.